The rows below give T cell receptor beta chains drawn from one sample of a study of shared clonotypes between healthy human individuals. This table comes from immunoSEQ multiplex PCR, and its TCRdb copy is limited to in-frame clones, with some not included. The sample contains about 460,000 clones, approximately 80% of which appear only once. Sequencing was done on a sample of PBMCs. These receptors all stem from a woman in her forties in good health. Some clones in this sample may be carry-over from other donors' samples. Each CDR3 is given with its conserved first and last residue. Fields, in order: J gene, V gene, CDR3 protein.

j_gene: TRBJ2-7
v_gene: TRBV19
CDR3aa: CATVGTATYEQYF

j_gene: TRBJ2-5
v_gene: TRBV5-1
CDR3aa: CASSKQIEETQYF

j_gene: TRBJ1-2
v_gene: TRBV2
CDR3aa: CASIRTGDGGYTF

j_gene: TRBJ2-1
v_gene: TRBV4-1
CDR3aa: CASSHPSGAGGHNEQFF

j_gene: TRBJ2-7
v_gene: TRBV7-2
CDR3aa: CASSSYLAGGLVEQYF

j_gene: TRBJ1-1
v_gene: TRBV6-1
CDR3aa: CASSGRLTEAFF

j_gene: TRBJ2-7
v_gene: TRBV11-2
CDR3aa: CASSLSRGYSYEQYF

j_gene: TRBJ2-3
v_gene: TRBV27
CDR3aa: CASSLSGLASDTQYF

j_gene: TRBJ1-1
v_gene: TRBV29-1
CDR3aa: CSVEEGDTEAFF

j_gene: TRBJ2-1
v_gene: TRBV7-3
CDR3aa: CASSPPIDRDRVVTIMGNEQFF

j_gene: NA
v_gene: TRBV29-1
CDR3aa: CSVVVGGGEQYF

j_gene: TRBJ1-2
v_gene: TRBV7-3
CDR3aa: CASSPDPRGSNYGYTF

j_gene: TRBJ2-3
v_gene: TRBV11-3
CDR3aa: CASSLGDTQYF

j_gene: TRBJ1-1
v_gene: TRBV7-8
CDR3aa: CASSPATHQGAFF

j_gene: TRBJ2-3
v_gene: TRBV5-1
CDR3aa: CASSLLGYTDTQYF

j_gene: TRBJ1-2
v_gene: TRBV13
CDR3aa: CASRTGGRGYGYTF

j_gene: TRBJ2-2
v_gene: TRBV7-9
CDR3aa: CASSLDRVNTGELFF

j_gene: TRBJ1-5
v_gene: TRBV6-1
CDR3aa: CASSGLQGVNQPQHF

j_gene: TRBJ2-5
v_gene: TRBV30
CDR3aa: CAWSVRWGSSGRKQETQYF

j_gene: TRBJ2-1
v_gene: TRBV7-2
CDR3aa: CASSLDGASSYNEQFF

j_gene: TRBJ2-1
v_gene: TRBV19
CDR3aa: CASSIVGPRSGRALYNEQFF

j_gene: TRBJ2-1
v_gene: TRBV27
CDR3aa: CASSLSETEVDNEQFF

j_gene: TRBJ2-1
v_gene: TRBV18
CDR3aa: CASSPSSGEQFF

j_gene: TRBJ2-1
v_gene: TRBV10-3
CDR3aa: CAISESSLGLANEQFF

j_gene: TRBJ2-7
v_gene: TRBV4-1
CDR3aa: CASSPAQRGLALYEQYF

j_gene: TRBJ2-3
v_gene: TRBV9
CDR3aa: CASSVYLTDTQYF

j_gene: TRBJ1-2
v_gene: TRBV20-1
CDR3aa: CSAPLIYGYTF

j_gene: TRBJ2-7
v_gene: TRBV28
CDR3aa: CASMGSGNYEQYF

j_gene: TRBJ2-1
v_gene: TRBV11-2
CDR3aa: CASSLVGGGYNEQFF

j_gene: TRBJ1-1
v_gene: TRBV7-9
CDR3aa: CASSVGSATEAFF

j_gene: TRBJ2-7
v_gene: TRBV4-2
CDR3aa: CASSPYPYEQYF

j_gene: TRBJ1-3
v_gene: TRBV7-8
CDR3aa: CASSATGSLSGNTIYF

j_gene: TRBJ2-7
v_gene: TRBV19
CDR3aa: CASSTTEAGYYEQYF

j_gene: TRBJ2-1
v_gene: TRBV25-1
CDR3aa: CASSPRGYNEQFF

j_gene: TRBJ1-1
v_gene: TRBV4-1
CDR3aa: CASSHPLGGSTEAFF

j_gene: TRBJ1-2
v_gene: TRBV28
CDR3aa: CAIGPNYGYTF

j_gene: TRBJ2-2
v_gene: TRBV6-6
CDR3aa: CASSYDRVFTGELFF

j_gene: TRBJ1-1
v_gene: TRBV18
CDR3aa: CASGTGKDTEAFF

j_gene: TRBJ1-1
v_gene: TRBV6-5
CDR3aa: CASNGRQGSTEAFF

j_gene: TRBJ1-1
v_gene: TRBV4-3
CDR3aa: CASSQDHGRMEAFF

j_gene: TRBJ1-5
v_gene: TRBV18
CDR3aa: CASSPGGSNSNQPQHF